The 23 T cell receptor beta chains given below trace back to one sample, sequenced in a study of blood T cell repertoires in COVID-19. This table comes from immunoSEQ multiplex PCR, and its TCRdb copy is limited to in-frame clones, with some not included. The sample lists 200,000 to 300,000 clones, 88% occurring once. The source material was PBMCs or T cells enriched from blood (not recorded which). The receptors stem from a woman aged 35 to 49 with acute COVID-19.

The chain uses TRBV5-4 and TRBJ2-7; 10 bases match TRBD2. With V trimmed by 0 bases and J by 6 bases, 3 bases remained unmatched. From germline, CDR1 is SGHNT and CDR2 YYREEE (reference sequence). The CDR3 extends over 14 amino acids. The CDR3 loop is CASSLVAGGAEQYF. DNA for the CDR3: TGTGCCAGCAGCTTGGTAGCGGGGGGTGCCGAGCAGTACTTC.

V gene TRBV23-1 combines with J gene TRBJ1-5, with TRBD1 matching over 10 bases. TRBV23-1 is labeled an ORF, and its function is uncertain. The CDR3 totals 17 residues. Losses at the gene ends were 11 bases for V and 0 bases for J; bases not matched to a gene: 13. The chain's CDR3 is CASHRGQGNFSNQPQHF. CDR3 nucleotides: TGCGCCTCCCACAGGGGACAGGGGAATTTTAGCAATCAGCCCCAGCATTTT.

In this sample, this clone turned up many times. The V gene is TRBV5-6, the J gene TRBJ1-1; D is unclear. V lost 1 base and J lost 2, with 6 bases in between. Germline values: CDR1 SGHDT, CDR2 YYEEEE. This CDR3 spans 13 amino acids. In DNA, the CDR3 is TGTGCCAGCAGCTTGTCCCCAAACACTGAAGCTTTCTTT. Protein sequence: CASSLSPNTEAFF.

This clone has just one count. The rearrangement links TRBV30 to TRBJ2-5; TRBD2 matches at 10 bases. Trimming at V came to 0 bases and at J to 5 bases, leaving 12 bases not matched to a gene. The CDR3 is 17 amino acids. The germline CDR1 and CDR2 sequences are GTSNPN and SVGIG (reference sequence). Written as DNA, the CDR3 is TGTGCCTGGAGTGTAAACGTAGCGGGGGGCCCTCTTGAGACCCAGTACTTC. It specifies CAWSVNVAGGPLETQYF.

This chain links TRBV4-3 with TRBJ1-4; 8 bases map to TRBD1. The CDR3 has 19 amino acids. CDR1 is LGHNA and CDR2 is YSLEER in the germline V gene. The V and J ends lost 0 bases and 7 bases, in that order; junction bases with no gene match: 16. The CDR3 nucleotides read TGCGCCAGCAGCCAAGAGCTTTTTCAGGGGACAGGCCGAAGTGAAAAACTGTTTTTT. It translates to CASSQELFQGTGRSEKLFF.

The CDR3 loop reads CASSQNPETDTQYF. As DNA, the CDR3 is TGTGCCAGCAGCCAAAACCCGGAGACAGATACGCAGTATTTT. V and J are TRBV3-1 (or the pseudogene TRBV3-2) and TRBJ2-3; D is uncertain. Germline assignment: CDR1 LGHDT and CDR2 YNNKEL (reference sequence). CDR3 length: 14 residues. V dropped 2 bases and J dropped 3 bases, with 9 bases sitting between them.

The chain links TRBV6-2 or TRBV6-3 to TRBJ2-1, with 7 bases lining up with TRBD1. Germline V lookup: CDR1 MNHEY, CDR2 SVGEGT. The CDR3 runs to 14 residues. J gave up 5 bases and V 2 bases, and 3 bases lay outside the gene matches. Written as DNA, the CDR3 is TGTGCCAGCAGTTACGCAGGGGGAGACAATGAGCAGTTCTTC. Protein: CASSYAGGDNEQFF.

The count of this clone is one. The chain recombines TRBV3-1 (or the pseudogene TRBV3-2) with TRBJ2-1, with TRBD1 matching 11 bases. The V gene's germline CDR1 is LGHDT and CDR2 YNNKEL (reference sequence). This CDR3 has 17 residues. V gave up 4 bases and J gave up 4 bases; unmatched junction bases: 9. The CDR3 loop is CASSLGQGARGYNEQFF. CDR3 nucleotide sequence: TGTGCCAGCAGCCTCGGACAGGGGGCGCGAGGTTACAATGAGCAGTTCTTC.

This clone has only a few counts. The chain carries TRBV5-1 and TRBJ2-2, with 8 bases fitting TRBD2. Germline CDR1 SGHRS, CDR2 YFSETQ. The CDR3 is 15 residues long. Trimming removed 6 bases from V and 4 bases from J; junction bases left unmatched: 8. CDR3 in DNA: TGCGCCAGCACCCGGGGGGGTAGCGCCACCGGGGAGCTGTTTTTT. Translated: CASTRGGSATGELFF.

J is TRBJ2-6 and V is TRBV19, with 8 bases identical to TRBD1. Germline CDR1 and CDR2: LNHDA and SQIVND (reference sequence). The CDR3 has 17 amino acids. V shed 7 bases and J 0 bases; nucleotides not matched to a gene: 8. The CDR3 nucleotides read TGTGCCAGTAATGGTCGACAGGGGATCTCTGGGGCCAACGTCCTGACTTTC. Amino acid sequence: CASNGRQGISGANVLTF.

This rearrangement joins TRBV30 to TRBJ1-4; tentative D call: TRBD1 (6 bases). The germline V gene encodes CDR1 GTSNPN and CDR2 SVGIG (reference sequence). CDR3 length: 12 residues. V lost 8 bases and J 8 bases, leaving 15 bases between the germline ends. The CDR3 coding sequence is TGTGCCCGCGGGGGAGGGGGAGAAAAACTGTTTTTT. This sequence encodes CARGGGGEKLFF.

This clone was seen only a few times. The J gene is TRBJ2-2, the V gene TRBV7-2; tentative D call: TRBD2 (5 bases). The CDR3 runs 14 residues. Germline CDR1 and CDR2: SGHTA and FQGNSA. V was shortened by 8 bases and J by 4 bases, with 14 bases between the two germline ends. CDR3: CASGGSGSTGELFF. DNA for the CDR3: TGTGCCAGCGGCGGAAGCGGAAGCACCGGGGAGCTGTTTTTT.

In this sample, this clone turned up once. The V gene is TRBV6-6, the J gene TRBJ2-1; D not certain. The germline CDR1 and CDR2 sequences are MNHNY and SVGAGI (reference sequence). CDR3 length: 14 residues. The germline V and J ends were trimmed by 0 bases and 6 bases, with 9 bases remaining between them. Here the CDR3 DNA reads TGTGCCAGCAGTTACTCCAGGCTGAGCAATGAGCAGTTCTTC. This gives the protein CASSYSRLSNEQFF.

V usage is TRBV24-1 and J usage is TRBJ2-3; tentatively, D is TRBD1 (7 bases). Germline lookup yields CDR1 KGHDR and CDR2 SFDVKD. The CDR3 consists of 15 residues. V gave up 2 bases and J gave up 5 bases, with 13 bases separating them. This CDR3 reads CATSDSRGAGDTQYF. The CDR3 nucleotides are TGTGCCACCAGTGATTCCAGGGGGGCTGGAGATACGCAGTATTTT.

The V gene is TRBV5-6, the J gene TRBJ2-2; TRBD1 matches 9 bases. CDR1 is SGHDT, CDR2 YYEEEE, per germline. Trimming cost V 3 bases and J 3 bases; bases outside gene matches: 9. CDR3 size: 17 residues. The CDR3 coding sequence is TGTGCCAGCAGCTCCCCGGGACAGGGCCGTGACACCGGGGAGCTGTTTTTT. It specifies CASSSPGQGRDTGELFF.

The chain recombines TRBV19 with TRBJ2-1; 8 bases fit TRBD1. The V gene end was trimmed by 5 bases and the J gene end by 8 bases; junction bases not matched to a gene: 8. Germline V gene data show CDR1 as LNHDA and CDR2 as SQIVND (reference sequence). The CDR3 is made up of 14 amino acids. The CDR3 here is CASSVSGGKDEQFF. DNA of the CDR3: TGTGCCAGTAGTGTGTCAGGGGGCAAGGATGAGCAGTTCTTC.

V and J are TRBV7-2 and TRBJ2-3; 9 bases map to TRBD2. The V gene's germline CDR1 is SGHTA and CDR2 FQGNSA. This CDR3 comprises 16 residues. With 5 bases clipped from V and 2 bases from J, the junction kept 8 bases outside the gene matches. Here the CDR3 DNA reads TGTGCCAGCAGCCCCGGGACTAGCCCTTACACAGATACGCAGTATTTT. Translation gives CASSPGTSPYTDTQYF. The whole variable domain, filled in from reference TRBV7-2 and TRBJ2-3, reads GAGVSQSPSNKVTEKGKDVELRCDPISGHTALYWYRQSLGQGLEFLIYFQGNSAPDKSGLPSDRFSAERTGGSVSTLTIQRTQQEDSAVYLCASSPGTSPYTDTQYFGPGTRLTVL.

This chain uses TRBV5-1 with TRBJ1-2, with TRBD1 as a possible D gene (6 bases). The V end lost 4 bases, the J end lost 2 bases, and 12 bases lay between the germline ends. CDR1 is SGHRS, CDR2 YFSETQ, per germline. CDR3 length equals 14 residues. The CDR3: CASSLSDRNYGYTF. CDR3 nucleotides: TGCGCCAGCAGCCTTTCCGACAGGAACTATGGCTACACCTTC.

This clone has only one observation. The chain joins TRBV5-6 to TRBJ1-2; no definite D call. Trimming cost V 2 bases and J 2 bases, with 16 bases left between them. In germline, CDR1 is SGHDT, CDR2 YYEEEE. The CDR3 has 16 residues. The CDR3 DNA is TGTGCCAGCAGCTTACCCCCGGGTGTAGTAAACTATGGCTACACCTTC. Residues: CASSLPPGVVNYGYTF.

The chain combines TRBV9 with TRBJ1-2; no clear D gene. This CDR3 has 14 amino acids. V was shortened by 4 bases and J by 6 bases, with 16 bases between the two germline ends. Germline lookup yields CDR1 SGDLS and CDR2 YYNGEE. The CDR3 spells CASSPLASSDGYTF. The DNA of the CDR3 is TGTGCCAGCAGCCCTCTAGCCTCTAGCGATGGCTACACCTTC.

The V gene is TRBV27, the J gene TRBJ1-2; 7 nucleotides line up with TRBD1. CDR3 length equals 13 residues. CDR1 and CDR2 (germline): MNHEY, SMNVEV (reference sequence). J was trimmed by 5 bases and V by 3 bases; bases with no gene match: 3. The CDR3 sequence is CASSLTGYYGYTF. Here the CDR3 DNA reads TGTGCCAGCAGTTTGACAGGGTATTATGGCTACACCTTC.

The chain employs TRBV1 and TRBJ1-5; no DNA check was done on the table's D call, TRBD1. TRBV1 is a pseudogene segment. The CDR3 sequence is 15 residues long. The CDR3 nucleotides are TGCACCAGCAGCCAAGAGGGCAAAAAGGATCAGCCCCAGCATTTT. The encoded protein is CTSSQEGKKDQPQHF.

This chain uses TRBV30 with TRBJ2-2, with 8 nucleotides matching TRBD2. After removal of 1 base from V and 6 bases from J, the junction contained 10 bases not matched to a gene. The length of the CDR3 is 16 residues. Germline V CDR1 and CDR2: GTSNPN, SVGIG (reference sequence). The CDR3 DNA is TGTGCCTGGAGTGCTTCGGCGGGGGGCCGGGCCGGGGAGCTGTTTTTT. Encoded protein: CAWSASAGGRAGELFF.